The rows below give T cell receptor beta chains drawn from one sample of a study of blood T cell repertoires in COVID-19. Only in-frame clones appear in the TCRdb table, and some are missing; sequencing was by immunoSEQ multiplex PCR. This repertoire shows just over 300,000 clones, about 90% found once; its top ten account for over 1.5%. The sample consisted of peripheral blood. These receptors were taken from a young woman with COVID-19, enrolled during active disease. Each CDR3 is given with its conserved first and last residue. A D gene is named only where the DNA matches it firmly. Size is omitted from some rows. Given values are once, few, many or a class for expanded clones.

clone size: .
V gene: TRBV15
D gene: TRBD1
J gene: TRBJ1-1
CDR3 DNA: TGTGCCACCAGAAGAGGGGACAGGGACACTGAAGCTTTCTTT
CDR3 protein: CATRRGDRDTEAFF

clone size: .
V gene: TRBV7-2
D gene: TRBD1
J gene: TRBJ1-2
CDR3 DNA: TGTGCCAGCAGCTACTACTCGACAGGGGGCTTCCGTGGCTACACCTTC
CDR3 protein: CASSYYSTGGFRGYTF

clone size: .
V gene: TRBV11-3
D gene: .
J gene: TRBJ1-1
CDR3 DNA: TGTGCCAGCACCAAGGGGTATGAAGCTTTCTTT
CDR3 protein: CASTKGYEAFF

clone size: .
V gene: TRBV4-1
D gene: .
J gene: TRBJ2-7
CDR3 DNA: TGCGCCAGCAGCCAAGAAGCAACAGGCATTTCCTACGAGCAGTACTTC
CDR3 protein: CASSQEATGISYEQYF

clone size: .
V gene: TRBV21-1
D gene: .
J gene: TRBJ2-7
CDR3 DNA: TGTGCCAGCAGCAACCGGACAGCGAGACTAACCTTTCGTGAATTCGAGCAGTACTTC
CDR3 protein: CASSNRTARLTFREFEQYF

clone size: .
V gene: TRBV11-3
D gene: .
J gene: TRBJ2-1
CDR3 DNA: TGTGCCAGCAGCGTAAGGGGGAACAATGAGCAGTTCTTC
CDR3 protein: CASSVRGNNEQFF

clone size: once
V gene: TRBV10-3
D gene: .
J gene: TRBJ1-6
CDR3 DNA: TGTGCCATCAGTGAGCGCCAGGGAGGCGCACCCCTCCACTTT
CDR3 protein: CAISERQGGAPLHF

clone size: .
V gene: TRBV10-1
D gene: .
J gene: TRBJ1-3
CDR3 DNA: TGCGCCAGCAGTGAACAGGGCTCTGGAAACACCATATATTTT
CDR3 protein: CASSEQGSGNTIYF

clone size: once
V gene: TRBV5-1
D gene: .
J gene: TRBJ2-3
CDR3 DNA: TGCGCCAGCAGCTTGCCAGGGACAGATACGCAGTATTTT
CDR3 protein: CASSLPGTDTQYF

clone size: .
V gene: TRBV11-2
D gene: .
J gene: TRBJ1-5
CDR3 DNA: TGTGCCAGCAGCTTAGATAGGCGGCAGCCCCAGCATTTT
CDR3 protein: CASSLDRRQPQHF

clone size: once
V gene: TRBV7-6
D gene: .
J gene: TRBJ1-5
CDR3 DNA: TGTGCCAGCAGCTTGAGGTTCGATCAGCCCCAGCATTTT
CDR3 protein: CASSLRFDQPQHF

clone size: .
V gene: TRBV27
D gene: .
J gene: TRBJ2-3
CDR3 DNA: TGTGCCAGCTTCTCCAGGGCAGATACGCAGTATTTT
CDR3 protein: CASFSRADTQYF

clone size: .
V gene: TRBV11-2
D gene: .
J gene: TRBJ1-2
CDR3 DNA: TGTGCCAGCAGCCCAGAGCGGGGCTCGTCATATGGCTACACCTTC
CDR3 protein: CASSPERGSSYGYTF

clone size: .
V gene: TRBV6-5
D gene: .
J gene: TRBJ1-2
CDR3 DNA: TGTGCCAGCAGACCACAGGTTCGGGATGGCTACACCTTC
CDR3 protein: CASRPQVRDGYTF

clone size: .
V gene: TRBV7-2
D gene: .
J gene: TRBJ1-2
CDR3 DNA: TGTGCCAGCTGGGAGGAGCATGGCTACACCTTC
CDR3 protein: CASWEEHGYTF

clone size: .
V gene: TRBV4-2
D gene: TRBD1
J gene: TRBJ1-2
CDR3 DNA: TGTGCCAGCAGCCCCCGGACAGGAATCTATGGCTACACCTTC
CDR3 protein: CASSPRTGIYGYTF

clone size: once
V gene: TRBV30
D gene: .
J gene: TRBJ1-1
CDR3 DNA: TGTGCCTGGAGTGTCATCTTATTCCGGACTGAAGCTTTCTTT
CDR3 protein: CAWSVILFRTEAFF

clone size: .
V gene: TRBV4-3
D gene: .
J gene: TRBJ1-4
CDR3 DNA: TGCGCCAGCAGCCAAGATACAGGGAATCAAGAAAAACTGTTTTTT
CDR3 protein: CASSQDTGNQEKLFF

clone size: .
V gene: TRBV27
D gene: TRBD2
J gene: TRBJ2-1
CDR3 DNA: TGTGCCAGCAGAACCCTAGCGGGGGACCCCTACAATGAGCAGTTCTTC
CDR3 protein: CASRTLAGDPYNEQFF

clone size: .
V gene: TRBV6-5
D gene: .
J gene: TRBJ2-5
CDR3 DNA: TGTGCCAGCAGCCATGCAGGGGTCGCGGAGACCCAGTACTTC
CDR3 protein: CASSHAGVAETQYF

clone size: once
V gene: TRBV3-1/TRBV3-2
D gene: .
J gene: TRBJ1-1
CDR3 DNA: TGTGCCAGCAGCCAAGGTGACAGTGAAGCTTTCTTT
CDR3 protein: CASSQGDSEAFF

clone size: .
V gene: TRBV9
D gene: .
J gene: TRBJ2-7
CDR3 DNA: TGTGCCAGCAGCGGCGGGGCATCCTCCTACGAGCAGTACTTC
CDR3 protein: CASSGGASSYEQYF

clone size: .
V gene: TRBV4-2
D gene: .
J gene: TRBJ2-7
CDR3 DNA: TGTGCCAGCAGCCAAGGACTTCGGGGTACCTACGAGCAGTACTTC
CDR3 protein: CASSQGLRGTYEQYF

clone size: once
V gene: TRBV24-1
D gene: TRBD1
J gene: TRBJ2-5
CDR3 DNA: TGTGCCACCAGTGAATTCCCATGGCGGGACAGGGGAGGAGAGGAGACCCAGTACTTC
CDR3 protein: CATSEFPWRDRGGEETQYF

clone size: .
V gene: TRBV7-9
D gene: .
J gene: TRBJ1-1
CDR3 DNA: TGTGCCAGCAGCAGGGACGCCGGGACTGAAGCTTTCTTT
CDR3 protein: CASSRDAGTEAFF

clone size: .
V gene: TRBV27
D gene: .
J gene: TRBJ2-5
CDR3 DNA: TGTGCCAGCAGTCCCTGGAGCCGCCCGCGGGAGACCCAGTACTTC
CDR3 protein: CASSPWSRPRETQYF

clone size: .
V gene: TRBV2
D gene: .
J gene: TRBJ2-2
CDR3 DNA: TGTGCCAGCAGTGAAGGGCTAGCAGCCGGGGAGCTGTTTTTT
CDR3 protein: CASSEGLAAGELFF

clone size: .
V gene: TRBV5-1
D gene: .
J gene: TRBJ1-1
CDR3 DNA: TGCGCCAGCAGAGAAGGACAAGGTGGCACTGAAGCTTTCTTT
CDR3 protein: CASREGQGGTEAFF

clone size: .
V gene: TRBV5-1
D gene: .
J gene: TRBJ1-2
CDR3 DNA: TGCGCCAGCAGCTCCATGGGGGGGAACTATGGCTACACCTTC
CDR3 protein: CASSSMGGNYGYTF

clone size: .
V gene: TRBV25-1
D gene: .
J gene: TRBJ1-4
CDR3 DNA: TGTGCCAGCAGTGAATATTTACCTACAGGACTGTTTTTT
CDR3 protein: CASSEYLPTGLFF

clone size: once
V gene: TRBV6-4
D gene: TRBD1
J gene: TRBJ2-1
CDR3 DNA: TGTGCCAGCAGTAAAACAGGGGGCCGTTTGACCGTCAATGAGCAGTTCTTC
CDR3 protein: CASSKTGGRLTVNEQFF

clone size: .
V gene: TRBV5-1
D gene: .
J gene: TRBJ1-1
CDR3 DNA: TGCGCCAGCAGCTCAGACCCCGCCAGGGTTCACACTGAAGCTTTCTTT
CDR3 protein: CASSSDPARVHTEAFF

clone size: .
V gene: TRBV30
D gene: .
J gene: TRBJ1-1
CDR3 DNA: TGTGCCTGGAGTGTCGGGGGGGTCATTAAAGCTTTCTTT
CDR3 protein: CAWSVGGVIKAFF

clone size: once
V gene: TRBV2
D gene: .
J gene: TRBJ1-2
CDR3 DNA: TGTGCCAGCAGTTACCCAGACACGTCTGGATGTGGCTACACCTTC
CDR3 protein: CASSYPDTSGCGYTF

clone size: .
V gene: TRBV6-1
D gene: TRBD2
J gene: TRBJ2-1
CDR3 DNA: TGTGCCAGCAGTGAAGCTAGCGGGGGATACAATGAGCAGTTCTTC
CDR3 protein: CASSEASGGYNEQFF

clone size: .
V gene: TRBV3-1/TRBV3-2
D gene: .
J gene: TRBJ1-5
CDR3 DNA: TGTGCCAGCACCTTCCAGATTTTT
CDR3 protein: CASTFQIF

clone size: .
V gene: TRBV2
D gene: TRBD2
J gene: TRBJ2-5
CDR3 DNA: TGTGCCAGAAGGTTGGGTAGTAGCGGGGCCGCGGGAGAGACCCAGTACTTC
CDR3 protein: CARRLGSSGAAGETQYF

clone size: .
V gene: TRBV5-1
D gene: TRBD2
J gene: TRBJ2-3
CDR3 DNA: TGCGCCAGCAGCTCTAGCGGGGGAATCACAGATACGCAGTATTTT
CDR3 protein: CASSSSGGITDTQYF

clone size: .
V gene: TRBV11-1
D gene: .
J gene: TRBJ1-5
CDR3 DNA: TGTGCCAGCAGCTTAGGGCAGGCCCCCAATCAGCCCCAGCATTTT
CDR3 protein: CASSLGQAPNQPQHF

clone size: few
V gene: TRBV7-9
D gene: TRBD1
J gene: TRBJ1-4
CDR3 DNA: TGTGCCAGCAGCTTTACAGGGGGGGAAAAACTGTTTTTT
CDR3 protein: CASSFTGGEKLFF

clone size: many
V gene: TRBV19
D gene: .
J gene: TRBJ1-1
CDR3 DNA: TGTGCCAGTCCCTCCCACACTGAAGCTTTCTTT
CDR3 protein: CASPSHTEAFF

clone size: .
V gene: TRBV5-1
D gene: .
J gene: TRBJ2-2
CDR3 DNA: TGCGCCAGCAGCTTGGGCGACAGGTCCGGGGAGCTGTTTTTT
CDR3 protein: CASSLGDRSGELFF

clone size: .
V gene: TRBV7-6
D gene: TRBD2
J gene: TRBJ2-2
CDR3 DNA: TGTGCCAGCAGCCTCGGGACTAGCGGGTGGGCCGGGGAGCTGTTTTTT
CDR3 protein: CASSLGTSGWAGELFF

clone size: .
V gene: TRBV7-9
D gene: TRBD2
J gene: TRBJ2-7
CDR3 DNA: TGTGCCAGCAGCTCAGGAGCTAGCGGGGGCCTCTCCTACGAGCAGTACTTC
CDR3 protein: CASSSGASGGLSYEQYF

clone size: .
V gene: TRBV9
D gene: .
J gene: TRBJ2-2
CDR3 DNA: TGTGCCAGCAGCGTAACACAGGTCGCAACCGGGGAGCTGTTTTTT
CDR3 protein: CASSVTQVATGELFF